This section outlines one T cell receptor (beta chain) sequence together with its context. The antigen it recognizes is unknown. The input lacks base qualities; no much larger clone sits a single base away. The CDR1 and CDR2 encoded by the germline V gene are KGHSH and LQKENI. CDR3 length: 15 amino acids, cysteine to phenylalanine. The CDR3 DNA has 45 bases and is translated from base 1. Germline trimming: 4 bases from V, 7 bases from J; junction bases outside gene matches: 7. The cohort was made up of approximately 670 healthy bone marrow donors. At the time of sampling, every cohort member was nominally healthy, though immune exposures that went unrecorded were likely present. The donor was CMV seropositive and belonged to the group of 250 to 300 seropositive cohort members. A peripheral blood sample was provided by each donor, and peripheral blood mononuclear cells were used for TCR beta sequencing. Genomic DNA extraction from the blood cell samples was performed with the Qiagen DNeasy Blood Extraction Kit.

The data were obtained in a study of cytomegalovirus exposure and HLA in healthy donors (TCRdb year 2017). About the study as a whole: According to an earlier analysis of 587 of the donors, roughly 180 million T cells yielded over 90 million unique TCR beta sequences and 250 to 350 Gb of sequence data. An early release covering over 500 HLA-typed donors comprised approximately 300 gigabases of sequencing data and roughly 86 million unique TCR sequences. Among the roughly 410 genotyped donors, approximately 82% belonged to the genetic ancestry cluster associated with self-reported Caucasian donors. The study aimed to test whether signatures of past pathogen exposure could be identified by cataloging public T cell receptors. The T cell repertoires of 700 or so subjects were profiled by immunosequencing and related to cytomegalovirus serostatus. In addition to the first cohort of several hundred subjects, a separate validation cohort of 130 or so different subjects was used. To predict cytomegalovirus infection status, the study brought together high-throughput TCR immunosequencing, statistical association of individual TCRs with disease status, and machine learning. A later analysis re-analyzed previously published TCR beta repertoires from 500 to 700 donors and added high-resolution HLA genotyping to study TCR occurrence patterns. Rather than using new phenotypic data, the later analysis identified candidate immune exposures from TCR beta sequences and from how often those sequences occurred across donors. An earlier analysis of several hundred of the donors applied high-throughput TCR beta sequencing to assess whether each TCR beta V gene segment acted as functional or pseudogenic. Alongside the repertoire data, information on donor age, sex, ethnicity and CMV serostatus was compiled. A later genetic analysis took genome-wide SNP genotypes for 398 of the 666 donors and used that subset as a discovery cohort. All discovery cohort repertoires had been generated using a single sequencing platform. HLA typing included class I and class II loci at four-digit resolution. The number of donors typed differed by locus, with about 620-630 for A, B, C, DRB1 and DQB1, 522 for DQA1, about 610 for DPA1, and under 490 for DPB1. Roughly five DR-DQ haplotypes were treated as single units for association and clustering because of strong linkage in the cohort. Among about 360 genotyped donors of the cohort, an average of roughly 240,000 unique TCR beta nucleotide sequences were sequenced per donor, 15% to 20% of them non-productive.

The full study reports these points: Most CMV-associated TCR beta chains appeared to be HLA-restricted in a later analysis, and the HLA associations seemed to be driven largely by CMV exposure. The authors suggested that the approach could potentially be generalized to other disease states and immunological phenotypes. In this cohort, only TCR beta chains were sequenced, and detectable features were limited by the absence of alpha or paired-chain data. Correlated functional status among segregating V segments might be attributable to linkage disequilibrium, but an unknown experimental factor could not be ruled out. According to a later analysis, TCR association rates differed among HLA loci, with DRB1 alleles showing the most associated TCRs and HLA-C alleles showing the fewest. In the study, about 150 TCR beta chains were listed as associated with cytomegalovirus. Because counts were too low, 15 to 20 rarely observed V segments, including chromosome 9 orphons, were excluded from the earlier analysis of 587 of the donors. Sequencing depth was assumed to be roughly uniform across donors in the presence/absence analyses, though that assumption may not hold. According to a later genetic analysis, donors in an Asian-associated ancestry cluster had fewer N-insertions in productive TCRs than the approximately 630-donor mean. A few of the identified cytomegalovirus-associated TCR beta chains were confirmed in vitro to be specific for cytomegalovirus antigens. Most TCR sequences were observed very rarely across donors, whereas some public TCRs were present in many individuals. Because HLA typing was missing for some donors at each locus, association tests included only the typed subset. Because the 87-base-pair reads could not distinguish some IMGT-functional V segments, including TRBV6-2 and TRBV6-3, those segments were excluded. Compared with equally common non-associated chains, HLA-associated TCR beta chains in a later analysis were more clonally expanded and had lower generation probabilities. In a later genetic analysis, a missense DCLRE1C variant was associated with V-gene and J-gene trimming of TCR beta chains, and the association was replicated in an independent cohort. A group of highly shared sequence variants was considered likely to be a technical artifact of the sequencing pipeline. A further reported finding was that TCR beta sequences accurately predicted the HLA-A and HLA-B alleles for most subjects in the first cohort. At a false discovery rate of 0.05, a later analysis linked some 18,000 TCR beta sequences to specific HLA alleles. The classifier was reported to diagnose cytomegalovirus status with high specificity and sensitivity in both the original cohort and the validation cohort. A later analysis reported that several top co-occurrence clusters appeared linked to parvovirus B19, influenza, CMV and Epstein-Barr virus. When HLA alleles, especially DR and DQ, strongly co-occurred, attributing TCR associations to individual alleles was difficult. In an earlier analysis of about 540 of the donors, most TCR beta V segments were observed in productive rearrangements about 90% or about 30% of the time, broadly matching IMGT annotations. CMV serostatus was the only immune exposure information available for the cohort.

The library was made by the immunoSEQ multiplex PCR assay. For the multiplex PCR, a mixture combining 60 forward primers for TCR Vbeta segments and 13 reverse primers for TCR Jbeta segments was used. The CDR3 region of rearranged TCR beta genes was amplified from genomic DNA by a multiplex PCR assay. The amplified TCR beta libraries were sequenced on the Illumina HiSeq System as 87-base-pair reads. In the authors' own workflow: A later analysis tallied 75 million to 95 million unique TCR beta chains across the 666 repertoires, and about 12 million of those chains were shared by two or more donors. Raw reads were error-corrected and collapsed into unique sequences by a nearest-neighbor algorithm in which closely related sequences were merged to remove PCR and sequencing errors. Alignment of CDR3 sequences to IMGT reference sequences was used to assign V, D and J gene segments. For a sequence to be retained, a match of at least six nucleotides was required to both a V gene segment and a J gene segment. Rearrangements were called productive when the CDR3 lacked stop codons and stayed in frame with V and J; all others were non-productive. CDR3 was defined by IMGT convention, running from the second conserved V-encoded cysteine to the conserved J-encoded phenylalanine. Sequences without an unambiguous match to a single V gene segment were excluded from the earlier analysis of over 500 of the donors. In an earlier analysis of a few hundred of the donors, V segments were called functional above 56.7% productive rearrangements and were called segregating when the between-donor standard deviation exceeded 5%. A statistical classification framework was developed to diagnose cytomegalovirus status using the catalog of TCR beta chain sequences. A later analysis assigned V and J genes by comparing TCR nucleotide sequences with IMGT/GENE-DB human TR gene sequences. Using the TCRdist pipeline, a later analysis assigned CDR3 sequences along with most-parsimonious VDJ recombination scenarios. A later analysis defined each TCR beta chain by its CDR3 amino acid sequence plus V-gene family, and excluded reads lacking a unique V-gene family. To address suspected cross-contamination and a sequencing artifact, a later analysis removed roughly 580 highly shared, low-generation-probability nucleotide sequences. In a later analysis, a clonal expansion index was calculated for each public chain from normalized within-repertoire ranks of inferred template counts. In a later analysis, generation probabilities were computed using a VDJ recombination model fitted to out-of-frame rearrangements, and the results were checked against IGoR. Hypergeometric tests were used in a later analysis to score TCR-TCR, TCR-HLA and TCR-CMV co-occurrence, with a repertoire-size bias correction applied to the TCR pairs. To estimate false discovery rates, a later analysis permuted the HLA or CMV assignments 20 times. A later analysis grouped co-occurring TCRs with DBSCAN, adding TCRdist sequence similarity when clustering within HLA-allele-positive subsets. Repertoires with fewer than 30,000 or more than 120,000 public chains were left out of co-occurrence clustering, as were about 5 repertoires with anomalous nucleotide sharing. This immuneACCESS table, as held by TCRdb, lists in-frame sequences with V and J called but not all clones. Of the missing ones, under half trace to an unresolved V gene in checked studies; the others have no known cause. The V and J calls and clone size are taken from that table; D and trimming were inferred from the DNA. This sample is represented by 100,000 to 150,000 clones; around 78% of them were singletons. Around 5% of the sample belongs to the ten largest clones.

The chain is encoded by TRBV18 joined to TRBJ2-1, and 10 junctional nucleotides match TRBD2. Sequencing used PBMCs. The sequence derives from a man in his 60s in good health and CMV-seropositive. The DNA sequence is TGTGCCAGCTCACTACTCGGGACTAGCGAAAATGAGCAGTTCTTC. It translates to CASSLLGTSENEQFF.